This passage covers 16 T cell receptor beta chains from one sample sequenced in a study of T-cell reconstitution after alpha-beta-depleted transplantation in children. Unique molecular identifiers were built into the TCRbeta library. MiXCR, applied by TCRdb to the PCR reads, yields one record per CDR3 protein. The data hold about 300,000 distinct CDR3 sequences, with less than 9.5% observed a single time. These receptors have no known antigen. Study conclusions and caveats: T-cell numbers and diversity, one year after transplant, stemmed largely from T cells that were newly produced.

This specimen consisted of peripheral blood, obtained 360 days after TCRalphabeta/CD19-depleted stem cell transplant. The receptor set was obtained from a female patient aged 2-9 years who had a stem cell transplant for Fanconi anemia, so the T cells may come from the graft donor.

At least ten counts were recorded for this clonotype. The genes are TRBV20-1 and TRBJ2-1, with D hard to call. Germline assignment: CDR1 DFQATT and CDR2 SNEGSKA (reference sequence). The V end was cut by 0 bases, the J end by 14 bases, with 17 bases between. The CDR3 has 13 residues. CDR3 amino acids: CSARDQPTLTKFF. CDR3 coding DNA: TGCAGTGCTAGAGATCAACCGACGCTGACCAAGTTCTTC.

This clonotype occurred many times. The CDR3 is CASSLMVERGTGELFF. DNA of the CDR3: TGTGCCAGCAGCTTAATGGTGGAGCGGGGGACCGGGGAGCTGTTTTTT. This chain links TRBV7-6 with TRBJ2-2; the match to TRBD2 covers 8 bases. Germline V gene lookup returns CDR1 SGHVS and CDR2 FNYEAQ. CDR3 length equals 16 residues. V trimming: 2 bases; J trimming: 5 bases; junction bases outside the gene matches: 7.

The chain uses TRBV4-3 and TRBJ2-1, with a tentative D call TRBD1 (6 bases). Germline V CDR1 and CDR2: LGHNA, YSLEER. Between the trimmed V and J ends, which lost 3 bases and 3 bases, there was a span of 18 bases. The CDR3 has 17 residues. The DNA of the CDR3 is TGCGCCAGCAGCCAGGACCTGACAGGTCCTTTCTACAATGAGCAGTTCTTC. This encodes CASSQDLTGPFYNEQFF.

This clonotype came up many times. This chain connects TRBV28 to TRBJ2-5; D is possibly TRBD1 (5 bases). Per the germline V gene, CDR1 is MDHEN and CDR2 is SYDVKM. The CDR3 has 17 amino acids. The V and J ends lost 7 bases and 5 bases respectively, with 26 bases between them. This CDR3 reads CASTKIFLTAAQETQYF. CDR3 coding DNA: TGTGCCAGCACCAAAATTTTCCTGACAGCAGCCCAGGAGACCCAGTACTTC. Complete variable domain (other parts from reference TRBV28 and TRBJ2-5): DVKVTQSSRYLVKRTGEKVFLECVQDMDHENMFWYRQDPGLGLRLIYFSYDVKMKEKGDIPEGYSVSREKKERFSLILESASTNQTSMYLCASTKIFLTAAQETQYFGPGTRLLVL.

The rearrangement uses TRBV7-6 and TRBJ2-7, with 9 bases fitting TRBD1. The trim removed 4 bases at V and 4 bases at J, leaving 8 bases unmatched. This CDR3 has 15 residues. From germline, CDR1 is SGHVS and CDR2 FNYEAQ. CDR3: CASSSGQGRLYEQYF. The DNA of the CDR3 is TGTGCCAGCAGCTCTGGACAGGGGCGGCTTTACGAGCAGTACTTC. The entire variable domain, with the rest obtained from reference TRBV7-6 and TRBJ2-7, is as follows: GAGVSQSPRYKVTKRGQDVALRCDPISGHVSLYWYRQALGQGPEFLTYFNYEAQQDKSGLPNDRFSAERPEGSISTLTIQRTEQRDSAMYRCASSSGQGRLYEQYFGPGTRLTVT.

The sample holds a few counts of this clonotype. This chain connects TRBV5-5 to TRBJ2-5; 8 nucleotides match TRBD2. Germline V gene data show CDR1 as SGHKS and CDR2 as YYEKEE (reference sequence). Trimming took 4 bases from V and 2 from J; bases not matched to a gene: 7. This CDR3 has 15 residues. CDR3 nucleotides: TGTGCCAGCAGCCCAGACTCGGGAGGGCAAGAGACCCAGTACTTC. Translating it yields CASSPDSGGQETQYF.

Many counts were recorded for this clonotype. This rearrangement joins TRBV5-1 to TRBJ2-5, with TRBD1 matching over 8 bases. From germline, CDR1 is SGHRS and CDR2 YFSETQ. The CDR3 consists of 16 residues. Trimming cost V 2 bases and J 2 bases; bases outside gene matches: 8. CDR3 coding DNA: TGCGCCAGCAGCTTAACCTCCGGGACAGGTCAAGAGACCCAGTACTTC. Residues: CASSLTSGTGQETQYF.

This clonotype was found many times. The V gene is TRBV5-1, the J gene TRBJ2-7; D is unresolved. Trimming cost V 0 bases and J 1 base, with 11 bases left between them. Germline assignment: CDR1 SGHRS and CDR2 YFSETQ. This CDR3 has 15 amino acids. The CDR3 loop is CASSLGARRSYEQYF. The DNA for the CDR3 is TGCGCCAGCAGCTTGGGGGCTAGAAGGTCCTACGAGCAGTACTTC.

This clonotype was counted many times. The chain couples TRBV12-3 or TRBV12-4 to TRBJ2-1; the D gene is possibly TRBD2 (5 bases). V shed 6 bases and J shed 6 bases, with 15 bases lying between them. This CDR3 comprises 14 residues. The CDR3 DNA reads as TGTGCCAGCAGGACCCTAGCAGATAGCAATGAGCAGTTCTTC. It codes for CASRTLADSNEQFF.

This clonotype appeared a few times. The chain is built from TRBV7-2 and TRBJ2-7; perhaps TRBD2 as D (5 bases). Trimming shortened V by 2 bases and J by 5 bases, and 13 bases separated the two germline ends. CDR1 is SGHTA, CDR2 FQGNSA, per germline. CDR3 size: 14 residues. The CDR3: CASSLIATTHEQYF. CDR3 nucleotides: TGTGCCAGCAGCTTAATAGCGACTACCCACGAGCAGTACTTC.

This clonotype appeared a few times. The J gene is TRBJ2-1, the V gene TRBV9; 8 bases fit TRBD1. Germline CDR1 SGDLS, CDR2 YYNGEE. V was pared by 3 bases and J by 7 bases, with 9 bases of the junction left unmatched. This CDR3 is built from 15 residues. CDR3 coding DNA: TGTGCCAGCAGCGCCGCCGGGACAGGACTTAATGAGCAGTTCTTC. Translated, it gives CASSAAGTGLNEQFF.

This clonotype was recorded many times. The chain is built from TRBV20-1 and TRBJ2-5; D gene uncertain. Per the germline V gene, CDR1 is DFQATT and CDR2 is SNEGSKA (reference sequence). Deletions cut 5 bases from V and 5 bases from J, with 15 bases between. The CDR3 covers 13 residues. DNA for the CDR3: TGCAGTGCTGAGTGGCGTCCCACGGAGACCCAGTACTTC. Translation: CSAEWRPTETQYF.

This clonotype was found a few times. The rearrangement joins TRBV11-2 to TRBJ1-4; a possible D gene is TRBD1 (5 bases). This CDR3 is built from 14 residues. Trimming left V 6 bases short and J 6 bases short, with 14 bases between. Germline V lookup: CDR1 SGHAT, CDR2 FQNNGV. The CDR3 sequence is CASRPRGEDEKLFF. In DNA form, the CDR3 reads TGTGCCAGCAGACCGCGGGGCGAAGATGAAAAACTGTTTTTT.

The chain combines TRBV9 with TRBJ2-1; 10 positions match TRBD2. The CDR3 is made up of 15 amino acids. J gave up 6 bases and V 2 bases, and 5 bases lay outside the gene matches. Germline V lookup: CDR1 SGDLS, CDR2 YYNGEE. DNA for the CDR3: TGTGCCAGCAGCGTCACTAGCGGGGTAATCAATGAGCAGTTCTTC. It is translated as CASSVTSGVINEQFF. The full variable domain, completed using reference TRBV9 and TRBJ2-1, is DSGVTQTPKHLITATGQRVTLRCSPRSGDLSVYWYQQSLDQGLQFLIQYYNGEERAKGNILERFSAQQFPDLHSELNLSSLELGDSALYFCASSVTSGVINEQFFGPGTRLTVL.

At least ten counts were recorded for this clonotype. DNA of the CDR3: TGTGCCAGCAGTTTAGGTTATGAAGCTTTCTTT. Its translation is CASSLGYEAFF. The chain is built from TRBV12-3 or TRBV12-4 and TRBJ1-1; no clear D gene. This CDR3 contains 11 residues. V lost 1 base and J lost 7, with 4 bases in between.

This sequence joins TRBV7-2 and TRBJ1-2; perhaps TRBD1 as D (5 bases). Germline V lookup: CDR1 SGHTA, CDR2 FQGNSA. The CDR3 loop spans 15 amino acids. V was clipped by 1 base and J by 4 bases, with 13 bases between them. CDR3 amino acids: CASSLEGRSPYGYTF. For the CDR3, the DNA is TGTGCCAGCAGCTTAGAGGGGCGGAGCCCCTATGGCTACACCTTC.